There are a few counts of the clone carrying this T cell receptor beta chain. The junction had 17 bases not matched to a gene; V was cut back by 0 bases and J by 5 bases. The CDR3 contains 19 residues. The germline V gene encodes CDR1 WSHSY and CDR2 SAAADI. TCRdb used MiXCR to reprocess the 5' RACE reads, holding one entry per CDR3 protein. The repertoire holds a few hundred thousand distinct CDR3 sequences, with about 8.9% as singletons. Everyone who gave samples was a healthy Caucasian. This specimen belongs to a study of identical twins. The same sample was also studied in work on yellow fever vaccine responses in identical twins.

This clonotype originated in a woman younger than 35 in good health. Specimen: CD8+ T cells sorted from blood. The chain couples TRBV10-2 to TRBJ2-5; 8 bases line up with TRBD1. CDR3 sequence: CASSESVWGGQGQWETQYF. The CDR3 nucleotides read TGCGCCAGCAGTGAGTCGGTTTGGGGAGGACAGGGACAGTGGGAGACCCAGTACTTC.